The 6 T cell receptor beta chains below all came from one sample that was sequenced in a study of vaccination effects on CD4 cells after COVID-19. Antigen-specific CD4+ T cells were expanded with viral peptide pools in the ViraFEST assay before sequencing. When around 10 days of culture had elapsed, CD4+ T cells were isolated. Two doses of either BNT162b2 or mRNA-1273 were given to each participant. No antigen is known for these receptors. Produced via immunoSEQ multiplex PCR; TCRdb's table is partial and in-frame only. The data hold tens of thousands of clones, with about 70% observed a single time. The material was CD4+ T cells from PBMCs cultured with HCoV-OC43 spike peptides, obtained after COVID-19 vaccination. Subset meaning: HCoV-OC43 spike overlapping peptide pool stimulation. These receptors came from a human donor who received a COVID-19 vaccine.

The rearrangement joins TRBV5-1 to TRBJ1-2; 7 nucleotides match TRBD1. Germline CDR1 reads SGHRS; CDR2 reads YFSETQ. The V gene end was trimmed by 2 bases and the J gene end by 7 bases; junction bases not matched to a gene: 5. The CDR3 covers 13 residues. CDR3 sequence reads: CASSFVRGAGYTF. The CDR3 DNA is TGCGCCAGCAGCTTTGTCAGGGGGGCTGGCTACACCTTC.

This chain links TRBV2 with TRBJ2-2; 8 nucleotides match TRBD2. Trimming removed 7 bases from V and 4 bases from J; junction bases left unmatched: 5. The CDR3 consists of 14 residues. The germline V gene encodes CDR1 SNHLY and CDR2 FYNNEI. The CDR3 nucleotides read TGTGCCAGCAACGGGAGGGCCACCACCGGGGAGCTGTTTTTT. Its protein is CASNGRATTGELFF.

The rearrangement uses TRBV6-5 and TRBJ1-2; D is possibly TRBD1 (6 bases). The germline CDR1 and CDR2 sequences are MNHEY and SVGAGI. Trimming left V 6 bases short and J 8 bases short, with 16 bases between. CDR3 length: 13 amino acids. The DNA of the CDR3 is TGTGCCAGCAGGAACGACAGGAGACGGGGCTACACCTTC. It codes for CASRNDRRRGYTF.

V and J are TRBV24-1 and TRBJ2-3; a weak D match, TRBD2 (5 bases). Germline V lookup: CDR1 KGHDR, CDR2 SFDVKD. The CDR3 extends over 16 amino acids. V dropped 2 bases and J dropped 1 base, with 12 bases sitting between them. CDR3 residues: CATSDSSEDGTDTQYF. CDR3 DNA: TGTGCCACCAGTGATTCCTCGGAGGACGGCACAGATACGCAGTATTTT.

This chain joins TRBV18 and TRBJ2-3; 14 positions agree with TRBD2. Germline V gene sequence: CDR1 KGHSH, CDR2 LQKENI. CDR3 length: 17 residues. Trimming removed 5 bases from V and 3 bases from J; junction bases left unmatched: 7. CDR3 protein: CASSSGTSGSGTDTQYF. CDR3 coding DNA: TGTGCCAGCTCATCCGGGACTAGCGGGAGCGGGACAGATACGCAGTATTTT.

The rearrangement joins TRBV6-2 or TRBV6-3 to TRBJ2-3; the D is unclear. Germline lookup yields CDR1 MNHEY and CDR2 SVGEGT. The CDR3 runs to 13 residues. Trimming removed 2 bases at V and 2 bases at J, with 5 bases between. CDR3 loop: CASSYKDTDTQYF. DNA for the CDR3: TGTGCCAGCAGTTACAAGGACACAGATACGCAGTATTTT.